One sample yielded the 28 T cell receptor beta chains listed below, sequenced in a study of identical twins. One entry per CDR3 protein results from TCRdb running MiXCR on the 5' RACE reads. Found here are 600,000 to 700,000 distinct CDR3 sequences, 21% of them singletons; the top ten hold roughly 4.3%. This sample was shared with a second study, whose subject was T cells expressing NK-cell markers.

Sequenced material: PBMCs. The receptors originated from a woman between 18 and 30 years old in good health.

About this clonotype itself: A much larger clone is a single base away; this may be a read error. The chain recombines TRBV2 with TRBJ2-7, with TRBD1 matching 7 bases. Germline-derived CDR1 and CDR2 are SNHLY and FYNNEI. The CDR3 consists of 13 residues. Germline trimming cut 6 bases from V and 2 bases from J; bases unmatched to any gene: 4. CDR3 sequence reads: CASRRDSAYEQYF. The CDR3 DNA is TGTGCCAGCAGAAGGGACAGCGCCTACGAGCAGTACTTC.

The sample holds many counts of this clonotype. The rearrangement uses TRBV12-3 or TRBV12-4 and TRBJ1-2; D unresolved. The ends were cut back, 1 base at V and 4 bases at J, with 10 bases in the middle. This CDR3 is 14 amino acids long. The CDR3 spells CASSLGGFGYGYTF. The CDR3 bases are TGTGCCAGCAGTTTAGGAGGGTTTGGCTATGGCTACACCTTC.

There are a few counts of this clonotype. The chain uses TRBV27 and TRBJ2-7; weak D call: TRBD2 (6 bases). Germline values: CDR1 MNHEY, CDR2 SMNVEV (reference sequence). The CDR3 runs to 16 residues. V lost 0 bases, J lost 2 bases, and 14 bases lay in between. CDR3 protein: CASSLSKTAGTYEQYF. The CDR3 coding sequence is TGTGCCAGCAGTTTATCGAAAACGGCGGGAACCTACGAGCAGTACTTC.

This clonotype was detected a few times. The genes are TRBV7-6 and TRBJ2-1, with TRBD2 identical over 12 bases. This CDR3 spans 17 amino acids. CDR1 is SGHVS and CDR2 is FNYEAQ in the germline V gene. With V trimmed by 3 bases and J by 8 bases, 11 bases remained unmatched. The CDR3 spells CASSLEPSSGRADEQFF. CDR3 DNA sequence: TGTGCCAGCAGCTTGGAACCCTCTAGCGGGAGGGCCGATGAGCAGTTCTTC. The full variable domain, in which reference TRBV7-6 and TRBJ2-1 provide the parts outside the CDR3, is GAGVSQSPRYKVTKRGQDVALRCDPISGHVSLYWYRQALGQGPEFLTYFNYEAQQDKSGLPNDRFSAERPEGSISTLTIQRTEQRDSAMYRCASSLEPSSGRADEQFFGPGTRLTVL.

This clonotype was counted ten times or more. The chain recombines TRBV20-1 with TRBJ2-3, with D perhaps TRBD2 (6 bases). The CDR3 totals 16 residues. The V gene lost 1 base and the J gene lost 0 bases, with 14 bases spanning the gap. From germline, CDR1 is DFQATT and CDR2 SNEGSKA (reference sequence). CDR3: CSARAFGLASTDTQYF. DNA of the CDR3: TGCAGTGCTAGAGCGTTCGGCCTAGCGAGCACAGATACGCAGTATTTT.

The chain links TRBV19 to TRBJ1-2; weak D call: TRBD1 (5 bases). CDR1 is LNHDA, CDR2 SQIVND, per germline (reference sequence). Trimming removed 9 bases from V and 0 bases from J, with 11 bases in between. The CDR3 loop spans 13 amino acids. The CDR3 reads CASRDSTNYGYTF. CDR3 nucleotide sequence: TGTGCCAGCAGGGATTCGACTAACTATGGCTACACCTTC.

This clonotype occurred a few times. This sequence joins TRBV5-1 and TRBJ2-7; 8 nucleotides match TRBD1. CDR3 length: 14 amino acids. Trimming cost V 3 bases and J 3 bases; bases outside gene matches: 5. Looked up from germline, CDR1 is SGHRS and CDR2 is YFSETQ. Here the CDR3 reads CASSWKDRDYEQYF. DNA for the CDR3: TGCGCCAGCAGCTGGAAGGACAGGGACTACGAGCAGTACTTC.

Comments on this clonotype: Possible read error: a much larger clone is one base away. V is TRBV3-1 and J is TRBJ1-1; the D is unclear. Germline V gives CDR1 LGHDT, CDR2 YNNKEL (reference sequence). CDR3 length equals 11 residues. Between the trimmed V and J ends, which lost 7 bases and 1 base, there was a span of 4 bases. This CDR3 is CASTQNTEAFF. The CDR3 nucleotides are TGTGCCAGCACCCAGAACACTGAAGCTTTCTTT. The full variable domain, its missing parts supplied by reference TRBV3-1 and TRBJ1-1, is DTAVSQTPKYLVTQMGNDKSIKCEQNLGHDTMYWYKQDSKKFLKIMFSYNNKELIINETVPNRFSPKSPDKAHLNLHINSLELGDSAVYFCASTQNTEAFFGQGTRLTVV.

The chain combines TRBV5-1 with TRBJ2-1, with 16 bases fitting TRBD2. Looked up from germline, CDR1 is SGHRS and CDR2 is YFSETQ. The CDR3 extends over 16 amino acids. The V segment lost 3 bases and the J segment 4 bases; nucleotides outside the gene matches: 1. The CDR3 region is CASSWGLAGGYNEQFF. DNA of the CDR3: TGCGCCAGCAGCTGGGGACTAGCGGGAGGGTACAATGAGCAGTTCTTC. Drawing the rest from reference TRBV5-1 and TRBJ2-1, the complete variable domain is KAGVTQTPRYLIKTRGQQVTLSCSPISGHRSVSWYQQTPGQGLQFLFEYFSETQRNKGNFPGRFSGRQFSNSRSEMNVSTLELGDSALYLCASSWGLAGGYNEQFFGPGTRLTVL.

This clonotype was recorded a few times. V usage is TRBV27 and J usage is TRBJ1-5; D remains unclear. V was trimmed by 5 bases and J by 0 bases, leaving 8 bases between them. The germline V gene has CDR1 MNHEY and CDR2 SMNVEV (reference sequence). There are 14 residues in the CDR3. The CDR3 sequence: CASSPLHSNQPQHF. As DNA, the CDR3 is TGTGCCAGCAGTCCTCTTCATAGCAATCAGCCCCAGCATTTT.

This clonotype occurred a few times. V is TRBV11-1 and J is TRBJ2-1; TRBD1 matches 7 bases. CDR3 length: 18 amino acids. V trimming: 5 bases; J trimming: 0 bases; junction bases outside the gene matches: 13. Germline V lookup: CDR1 SGHAT, CDR2 FQDESV (reference sequence). The CDR3 sequence: CASSRNTGAVHSYNEQFF. CDR3 DNA sequence: TGTGCCAGCAGCCGAAATACAGGGGCCGTACACTCCTACAATGAGCAGTTCTTC.

This clonotype appeared a few times. The chain combines TRBV7-2 with TRBJ1-5; D is ambiguous. V lost 2 bases and J 7 bases, leaving 18 bases between the germline ends. CDR3 size: 16 residues. Germline assignment: CDR1 SGHTA and CDR2 FQGNSA. The CDR3 spells CASSLMLGQGIQPQHF. CDR3 DNA: TGTGCCAGCAGCTTAATGTTAGGTCAAGGAATCCAGCCCCAGCATTTT. Looking up the rest from reference TRBV7-2 and TRBJ1-5 gives the full variable domain: GAGVSQSPSNKVTEKGKDVELRCDPISGHTALYWYRQSLGQGLEFLIYFQGNSAPDKSGLPSDRFSAERTGGSVSTLTIQRTQQEDSAVYLCASSLMLGQGIQPQHFGDGTRLSIL.

This clonotype was detected many times. The germline gene is not matched at one end of the junction; a read error may be the cause. The chain recombines TRBV12-3 or TRBV12-4 with TRBJ2-7, with D hard to call. This CDR3 comprises 11 residues. CDR3 loop: CASSEAYEQYF. The CDR3 DNA sequence: TGCGCCAGCAGTGAGGCCTACGAGCAGTACTTC.

V gene TRBV12-3 or TRBV12-4 combines with J gene TRBJ2-5; the match to TRBD1 covers 7 bases. With V trimmed by 4 bases and J by 4 bases, 9 bases remained unmatched. CDR3 size: 15 residues. The CDR3 reads CASSSIDRVGETQYF. DNA of the CDR3: TGTGCCAGCAGTTCTATTGACAGGGTGGGAGAGACCCAGTACTTC.

The chain employs TRBV6-5 and TRBJ1-1, with 7 positions matching TRBD1. Trimming took 0 bases from V and 1 from J; bases not matched to a gene: 5. Germline CDR1 is MNHEY and CDR2 is SVGAGI. CDR3 size: 16 residues. The CDR3 sequence is CASSYSRTGGNTEAFF. In DNA form, the CDR3 reads TGTGCCAGCAGTTACTCGAGGACAGGAGGGAACACTGAAGCTTTCTTT.

This clonotype was seen many times. The V call is TRBV4-2, the J call TRBJ2-1; TRBD2 might be the D (7 bases). Germline CDR1 and CDR2: LGHNA and YNFKEQ. The CDR3 covers 13 residues. V was cut by 5 bases and J by 7 bases, with 12 bases left in between. The CDR3, as DNA: TGTGCCAGCAGCGGGGGGGCTTTGAATGAGCAGTTCTTC. Residues: CASSGGALNEQFF.

The V and J genes are TRBV5-1 and TRBJ1-6, with D tentatively TRBD1 (5 bases). The CDR3 consists of 15 residues. Trimming pared 4 bases from V and 8 bases from J, leaving 16 bases between. CDR1 and CDR2 (germline): SGHRS, YFSETQ. DNA for the CDR3: TGCGCCAGCAGCCATGAGGGGCGCCAGGATTCACCCCTCCACTTT. This gives the protein CASSHEGRQDSPLHF.

The chain recombines TRBV10-3 with TRBJ2-5, with 9 nucleotides matching TRBD2. There are 17 residues in the CDR3. Looked up from germline, CDR1 is ENHRY and CDR2 is SYGVKD. V shed 0 bases and J 1 base; nucleotides not matched to a gene: 6. The CDR3 DNA reads TGTGCCATCAGTGAGTCGATGGGCGGGAGGGCCCAAGAGACCCAGTACTTC. Residues: CAISESMGGRAQETQYF.

The rearrangement links TRBV12-3 or TRBV12-4 to TRBJ2-1, with 8 bases that match TRBD1. This CDR3 region has 17 residues. V was clipped by 4 bases and J by 1 base; unmatched bases: 9. The chain's CDR3 is CASSSRGQGTSYNEQFF. The CDR3 DNA reads as TGTGCCAGCAGTTCCAGGGGGCAGGGGACGTCCTACAATGAGCAGTTCTTC.

This chain links TRBV12-3 or TRBV12-4 with TRBJ2-7, with TRBD2 matching over 10 bases. The CDR3 has 17 amino acids. After removal of 5 bases from V and 1 base from J, the junction contained 11 bases not matched to a gene. Here the CDR3 reads CASSGRPLAGASYEQYF. The CDR3 nucleotides are TGTGCCAGCAGTGGACGACCTCTAGCGGGAGCTTCCTACGAGCAGTACTTC.

The CDR3, as DNA: TGTGCCAGCAGCTGGTCCGGGACAGGGGTTGGCGGCTACACCTTC. It codes for CASSWSGTGVGGYTF. The rearrangement joins TRBV11-2 to TRBJ1-2; the match to TRBD1 covers 10 bases. V lost 4 bases, J lost 8 bases, and 10 bases stayed unmatched. Germline lookup yields CDR1 SGHAT and CDR2 FQNNGV. This CDR3 is 15 amino acids long.

A single count supports this clonotype. This chain joins TRBV7-8 and TRBJ2-5; 10 bases line up with TRBD2. The germline gives CDR1 SGHVS, CDR2 FQNEAQ. J was trimmed by 0 bases and V by 2 bases; bases with no gene match: 3. The CDR3 length is 16 residues. The CDR3 bases are TGTGCCAGCAGCTTATTTAGCGGGGGGAACCAAGAGACCCAGTACTTC. This encodes CASSLFSGGNQETQYF.

This clonotype appeared many times. CDR3 nucleotides: TGTGCCAGCAGCACATTCCGGGACAGAGTACCCTACGAGCAGTACTTC. Its protein is CASSTFRDRVPYEQYF. The rearrangement joins TRBV12-3 or TRBV12-4 to TRBJ2-7; TRBD1 aligns across 7 bases. This CDR3 has 16 residues. The trim removed 6 bases at V and 2 bases at J, leaving 13 bases unmatched.

The CDR3 region has the DNA TGTGCCAGCAGTTACTGGGGCGAGGAGTCAGATACGCAGTATTTT. As protein: CASSYWGEESDTQYF. J is TRBJ2-3 and V is TRBV12-3 or TRBV12-4, with D tentatively TRBD1 (5 bases). The germline V and J ends were trimmed by 4 bases and 4 bases, with 15 bases remaining between them. CDR3 length: 15 amino acids.

This clonotype appeared many times. V and J are TRBV6-1 and TRBJ1-5, with D possibly being TRBD1 (6 bases). Germline-derived CDR1 and CDR2 are MNHNS and SASEGT. This CDR3 region has 15 residues. V shed 5 bases and J shed 0 bases, with 11 bases lying between them. CDR3 sequence: CASSPSGVSNQPQHF. CDR3 DNA: TGTGCCAGCAGTCCGTCAGGGGTTAGCAATCAGCCCCAGCATTTT.

This sequence joins TRBV7-6 and TRBJ1-6; D unresolved. The ends were cut back, 3 bases at V and 7 bases at J, with 7 bases in the middle. The CDR3 consists of 13 residues. The V gene's germline CDR1 is SGHVS and CDR2 FNYEAQ. The CDR3 DNA reads TGTGCCAGCAGCTTCTCGGCCAATTCACCCCTCCACTTT. This sequence encodes CASSFSANSPLHF.

This clonotype was found many times. The chain has TRBV29-1 and TRBJ2-3; D is possibly TRBD2 (6 bases). The CDR3 contains 16 residues. Trimming shortened V by 6 bases and J by 1 base, and 20 bases separated the two germline ends. CDR1 SQVTM and CDR2 ANQGSEA come from the germline V gene. In DNA form, the CDR3 reads TGCAGCGTCGGCGGCGGGGCATTGGATGGCACAGATACGCAGTATTTT. Translation: CSVGGGALDGTDTQYF.

The rearrangement links TRBV25-1 to TRBJ2-7, with TRBD1 identical over 8 bases. The V and J ends lost 1 base and 3 bases, in that order; junction bases with no gene match: 2. The CDR3 is 14 amino acids. From germline, CDR1 is MGHDK and CDR2 SYGVNS. CDR3 in amino acids: CASSESGQVYEQYF. The CDR3 bases are TGTGCCAGCAGTGAATCGGGACAGGTCTACGAGCAGTACTTC.